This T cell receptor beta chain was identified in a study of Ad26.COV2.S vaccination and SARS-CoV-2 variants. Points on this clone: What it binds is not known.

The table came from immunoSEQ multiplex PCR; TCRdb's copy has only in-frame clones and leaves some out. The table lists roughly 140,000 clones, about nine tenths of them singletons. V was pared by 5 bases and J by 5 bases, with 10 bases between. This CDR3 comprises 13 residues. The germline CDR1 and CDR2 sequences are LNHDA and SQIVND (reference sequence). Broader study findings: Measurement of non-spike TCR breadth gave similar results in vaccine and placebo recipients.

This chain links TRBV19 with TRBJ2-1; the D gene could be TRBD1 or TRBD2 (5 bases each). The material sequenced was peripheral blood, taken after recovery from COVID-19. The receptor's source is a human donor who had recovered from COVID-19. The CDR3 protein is CASSLGRNNEQFF. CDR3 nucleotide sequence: TGTGCCAGTAGTTTGGGACGGAACAATGAGCAGTTCTTC.